This passage covers 25 T cell receptor beta chains from one sample sequenced in a study of T cell responses to AZD1222 COVID-19 vaccine. Sequencing was performed with immunoSEQ multiplex PCR; in TCRdb, only in-frame clones are kept and a portion is missing. The table records about 130,000 clones, roughly 85% of them present only once. The input for sequencing was peripheral blood, taken on day 0 of AZD1222 vaccination. The origin of the receptors is an adult in good health.

This clone appeared once. J is TRBJ2-3 and V is TRBV2; the D is unclear. V lost 3 bases to trimming and J lost 9 bases, with 4 bases between them. The germline V gene encodes CDR1 SNHLY and CDR2 FYNNEI. The CDR3 extends over 10 amino acids. The DNA for the CDR3 is TGTGCCAGCAGTGACGGAACGCAGTATTTT. This gives the protein CASSDGTQYF.

V gene TRBV9 combines with J gene TRBJ1-6; D ambiguous. There are 15 residues in the CDR3. CDR1 and CDR2 from the germline V gene are SGDLS and YYNGEE. V dropped 0 bases and J dropped 8 bases, with 12 bases sitting between them. The CDR3 sequence: CASSVGWVGDSPLHF. CDR3 DNA sequence: TGTGCCAGCAGCGTAGGATGGGTTGGGGATTCACCCCTCCACTTT.

The chain links TRBV11-2 to TRBJ1-6; 7 nucleotides align to TRBD1. Losses at the gene ends were 4 bases for V and 10 bases for J; bases not matched to a gene: 13. Germline V lookup: CDR1 SGHAT, CDR2 FQNNGV. The CDR3 contains 16 residues. The CDR3 is CASSSTWQGGNSPLHF. The CDR3 DNA reads as TGTGCCAGCAGCTCCACCTGGCAGGGGGGAAACTCACCCCTCCACTTT.

This CDR3 is CASSPGTGNQPQHF. The DNA for the CDR3 is TGTGCCAGCAGTCCCGGGACAGGCAATCAGCCCCAGCATTTT. The chain joins TRBV28 to TRBJ1-5; TRBD1 matches at 7 bases. Losses at the gene ends were 5 bases for V and 2 bases for J; bases not matched to a gene: 3. Germline V gives CDR1 MDHEN, CDR2 SYDVKM. The CDR3 sequence is 14 residues long.

This clone was seen only a few times. V usage is TRBV11-2 and J usage is TRBJ2-3; no firm D call. From germline, CDR1 is SGHAT and CDR2 FQNNGV. Trimming cost V 2 bases and J 2 bases, with 11 bases left between them. The CDR3 consists of 15 residues. CDR3 DNA: TGTGCCAGCAGCTTAAGCGCAAGGCCCACAGATACGCAGTATTTT. Translation: CASSLSARPTDTQYF.

V usage is TRBV5-1 and J usage is TRBJ2-5; D may be TRBD2 (5 bases). Germline V gene sequence: CDR1 SGHRS, CDR2 YFSETQ. The V and J ends lost 0 bases and 5 bases respectively, with 11 bases between them. This CDR3 is built from 14 residues. The CDR3 spells CASSLVVGSETQYF. The CDR3, as DNA: TGCGCCAGCAGCTTGGTGGTGGGGAGTGAGACCCAGTACTTC.

The chain carries TRBV4-2 and TRBJ2-5, with 10 positions matching TRBD2. Germline loops: CDR1 LGHNA, CDR2 YNFKEQ. The CDR3 extends over 16 amino acids. V lost 0 bases to trimming and J lost 3 bases; unmatched junction nucleotides: 4. The CDR3 DNA sequence: TGTGCCAGCAGCCAAGATACCAGCGGGGGGGAAGAGACCCAGTACTTC. The encoded protein is CASSQDTSGGEETQYF.

The rearrangement links TRBV4-1 to TRBJ1-6; D is undetermined. Trimming removed 0 bases from V and 10 bases from J, with 7 bases in between. Germline loops: CDR1 MGHRA, CDR2 YSYEKL. The CDR3 consists of 13 residues. CDR3 DNA: TGCGCCAGCAGCCAAGATCGGGAGTCACCCCTCCACTTT. Amino acids: CASSQDRESPLHF.

This chain joins TRBV2 and TRBJ1-3; D gene uncertain. The CDR3 is 12 residues long. Deletions cut 7 bases from V and 3 bases from J, with 7 bases between. The V gene's germline CDR1 is SNHLY and CDR2 FYNNEI. DNA of the CDR3: TGTGCCAGCACAGTTCTTGGAAACACCATATATTTT. This translates into CASTVLGNTIYF. Based on the CDR3 plus reference TRBV2 and TRBJ1-3, the full variable domain is EPEVTQTPSHQVTQMGQEVILRCVPISNHLYFYWYRQILGQKVEFLVSFYNNEISEKSEIFDDQFSVERPDGSNFTLKIRSTKLEDSAMYFCASTVLGNTIYFGEGSWLTVV.

The chain combines TRBV6-1 with TRBJ2-5; TRBD1 might be the D (5 bases). The CDR3 consists of 15 residues. From germline, CDR1 is MNHNS and CDR2 SASEGT. Trimming pared 1 base from V and 3 bases from J, leaving 12 bases between. DNA of the CDR3: TGTGCCAGCAGTGAAGGGGTGGCAGGGAAAGAGACCCAGTACTTC. Protein: CASSEGVAGKETQYF.

The V and J genes are TRBV9 and TRBJ2-7, with D possibly being TRBD1 (6 bases). The ends were cut back, 3 bases at V and 5 bases at J, with 12 bases in the middle. This CDR3 comprises 13 residues. Germline values: CDR1 SGDLS, CDR2 YYNGEE. In nucleotides, the CDR3 is TGTGCCAGCAGCGCACAGGGTTTCGACGAGCAGTACTTC. Its protein product is CASSAQGFDEQYF.

As for this clone: Other DNA sequences from this sample encode an identical CDR3 as well. The V call is TRBV19, the J call TRBJ2-2; possible D gene TRBD2, 5 bases. The CDR3 runs to 14 residues. Germline V gives CDR1 LNHDA, CDR2 SQIVND (reference sequence). Trimming left V 5 bases short and J 4 bases short, with 11 bases between. The CDR3 sequence: CASSDRGGTGELFF. The CDR3 nucleotides are TGTGCCAGTAGTGACCGAGGAGGCACCGGGGAGCTGTTTTTT.

V gene TRBV18 combines with J gene TRBJ1-1, with 7 positions matching TRBD1. This CDR3 spans 14 amino acids. Germline V lookup: CDR1 KGHSH, CDR2 LQKENI. With V trimmed by 6 bases and J by 3 bases, 7 bases remained unmatched. CDR3 loop: CASSLRQGDTEAFF. In DNA form, the CDR3 reads TGTGCCAGCTCCCTCAGACAGGGTGACACTGAAGCTTTCTTT.

The chain couples TRBV10-3 to TRBJ2-1, with a weak D call TRBD2 (6 bases). Germline V gene lookup returns CDR1 ENHRY and CDR2 SYGVKD. The V end was cut by 4 bases, the J end by 3 bases, with 16 bases between. The CDR3 totals 16 residues. This chain's CDR3 is CAISGHGDGGYNEQFF. The CDR3 coding sequence is TGTGCCATCAGTGGGCACGGGGACGGGGGCTACAATGAGCAGTTCTTC.

This clone has just one count. The rearrangement links TRBV6-1 to TRBJ1-1, with D uncertain. The germline V and J ends were trimmed by 3 bases and 7 bases, with 12 bases remaining between them. Germline CDR1 and CDR2: MNHNS and SASEGT. This CDR3 is built from 13 residues. In DNA, the CDR3 is TGTGCCAGCAGTGAGAATTTGGATGGTGAAGCTTTCTTT. It encodes CASSENLDGEAFF.

V and J are TRBV2 and TRBJ1-3; D gene ambiguous. CDR3 size: 16 residues. Germline loops: CDR1 SNHLY, CDR2 FYNNEI. V lost 2 bases and J 1 base, leaving 12 bases between the germline ends. The CDR3 sequence is CASSETLERSGNTIYF. CDR3 DNA sequence: TGTGCCAGCAGTGAAACCCTCGAGCGTTCTGGAAACACCATATATTTT. Using reference TRBV2 and TRBJ1-3 for the parts outside the CDR3, the full variable domain is EPEVTQTPSHQVTQMGQEVILRCVPISNHLYFYWYRQILGQKVEFLVSFYNNEISEKSEIFDDQFSVERPDGSNFTLKIRSTKLEDSAMYFCASSETLERSGNTIYFGEGSWLTVV.

CDR3 residues: CATSGPAGASGSRRGDTQYF. Here the CDR3 DNA reads TGTGCCACCAGTGGTCCGGCCGGGGCTAGCGGGAGCCGCCGGGGAGATACGCAGTATTTT. The chain recombines TRBV24-1 with TRBJ2-3; TRBD2 aligns across 10 bases. Trimming cost V 5 bases and J 5 bases; bases outside gene matches: 21. Germline V gene sequence: CDR1 KGHDR, CDR2 SFDVKD. This CDR3 comprises 20 residues.

The chain couples TRBV9 to TRBJ1-2, with a weak D call TRBD1 (5 bases). V was cut by 3 bases and J by 5 bases, with 8 bases left in between. Looked up from germline, CDR1 is SGDLS and CDR2 is YYNGEE. The CDR3 runs to 12 residues. CDR3 in amino acids: CASSEQDYGYTF. Here the CDR3 DNA reads TGTGCCAGCAGCGAACAGGATTATGGCTACACCTTC. The full variable domain, in which reference TRBV9 and TRBJ1-2 provide the parts outside the CDR3, is DSGVTQTPKHLITATGQRVTLRCSPRSGDLSVYWYQQSLDQGLQFLIQYYNGEERAKGNILERFSAQQFPDLHSELNLSSLELGDSALYFCASSEQDYGYTFGSGTRLTVV.

The chain couples TRBV3-1 (or the pseudogene TRBV3-2) to TRBJ2-2; D perhaps matches TRBD1 (6 bases). Germline CDR1 and CDR2: LGHDT and YNNKEL (reference sequence). CDR3 size: 16 residues. With 4 bases removed from V and 4 bases from J, the gap between germline ends came to 16 bases. CDR3 sequence (DNA): TGTGCCAGCAGCCGGGGAGTAGGGGGTTCCACCGGGGAGCTGTTTTTT. Amino acids: CASSRGVGGSTGELFF.

The chain employs TRBV2 and TRBJ1-1; D is uncertain. The CDR3 has 15 amino acids. Per the germline V gene, CDR1 is SNHLY and CDR2 is FYNNEI. V gave up 6 bases and J gave up 0 bases, with 14 bases separating them. DNA for the CDR3: TGTGCCAGCAGCCGGACGGAAATGATGAACACTGAAGCTTTCTTT. Translating it yields CASSRTEMMNTEAFF. Full variable domain (outside the CDR3, taken from reference TRBV2 and TRBJ1-1): EPEVTQTPSHQVTQMGQEVILRCVPISNHLYFYWYRQILGQKVEFLVSFYNNEISEKSEIFDDQFSVERPDGSNFTLKIRSTKLEDSAMYFCASSRTEMMNTEAFFGQGTRLTVV.

The rearrangement uses TRBV28 and TRBJ2-5; 9 bases fit TRBD2. Trimming took 8 bases from V and 1 from J; bases not matched to a gene: 5. CDR3 length: 14 amino acids. Per germline, CDR1 MDHEN and CDR2 SYDVKM. CDR3 coding DNA: TGTGCCAGCGGTCTAGCGGGGCCCCAAGAGACCCAGTACTTC. The encoded protein is CASGLAGPQETQYF.

This clone was counted once. V usage is TRBV7-9 and J usage is TRBJ1-2; D remains ambiguous. V lost 5 bases, J lost 0 bases, and 16 bases lay in between. CDR1 and CDR2 from the germline V gene are SEHNR and FQNEAQ (reference sequence). The CDR3 covers 16 residues. The CDR3 sequence: CASSPSNGEANYGYTF. The DNA of the CDR3 is TGTGCCAGCAGCCCGAGTAACGGGGAAGCTAACTATGGCTACACCTTC.

This clone was counted only a few times. Other DNA sequences in the sample encode the same CDR3. This chain uses TRBV27 with TRBJ2-2, with TRBD2 matching 12 bases. The CDR3 consists of 14 residues. Unmatched junction bases numbered 0, after V lost 6 bases and J lost 4 bases. Germline CDR1 reads MNHEY; CDR2 reads SMNVEV (reference sequence). The CDR3 coding sequence is TGTGCCAGCAGACTAGCGGGGGGCACCGGGGAGCTGTTTTTT. Translation gives CASRLAGGTGELFF.

V and J are TRBV11-3 and TRBJ1-1; D may be TRBD1 (6 bases). The CDR3 is made up of 16 amino acids. Trimming took 8 bases from V and 5 from J, leaving 24 bases between them. In germline, CDR1 is SGHNT, CDR2 YENEEA. The CDR3 bases are TGTGCCAGCCCGACCCCGGCGGGGGCAAATGAAACTGAAGCTTTCTTT. Protein sequence: CASPTPAGANETEAFF.

The chain carries TRBV6-5 and TRBJ2-3; perhaps D is TRBD1 or TRBD2 (6 bases each). Trimming removed 6 bases at V and 2 bases at J, with 12 bases between. The V gene's germline CDR1 is MNHEY and CDR2 SVGAGI. This CDR3 comprises 14 residues. The CDR3 DNA follows: TGTGCCAGCAGCCCGGGGGCGACCACAGATACGCAGTATTTT. This encodes CASSPGATTDTQYF.